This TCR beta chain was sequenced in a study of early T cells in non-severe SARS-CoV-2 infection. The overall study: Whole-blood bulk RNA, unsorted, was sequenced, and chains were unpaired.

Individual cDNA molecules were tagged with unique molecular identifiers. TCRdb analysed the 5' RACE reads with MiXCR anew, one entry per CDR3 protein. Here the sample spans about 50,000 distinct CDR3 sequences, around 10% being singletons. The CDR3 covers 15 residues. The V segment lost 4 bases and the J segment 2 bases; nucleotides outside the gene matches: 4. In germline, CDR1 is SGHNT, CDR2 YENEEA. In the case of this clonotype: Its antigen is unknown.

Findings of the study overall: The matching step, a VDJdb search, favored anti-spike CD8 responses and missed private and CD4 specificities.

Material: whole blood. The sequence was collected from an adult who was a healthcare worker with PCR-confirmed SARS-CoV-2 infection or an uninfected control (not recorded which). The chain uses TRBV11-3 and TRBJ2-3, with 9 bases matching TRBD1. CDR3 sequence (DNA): TGTGCCAGCAGCTCCCGGACAGGGGACACAGATACGCAGTATTTT. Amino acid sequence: CASSSRTGDTDTQYF.